Presented here are 29 T cell receptor beta chains from one specimen sequenced in a study of molecular identifiers for immune sequencing clone quantification. TCRdb analysed the PCR reads with MiXCR anew, one entry per CDR3 protein. The sample includes around 480,000 distinct CDR3 sequences, about a fifth seen only once; the top ten take about 0.84%. Sequencing input: naive CD8+ T cells from blood, with Jurkat cell RNA spiked in. Subset given: FACS-sorted CD8+CD4-CCR7+CD45RA+ naive T cells. The receptors here all came from a human donor in good health. Some libraries in this study had Jurkat cell RNA spiked in.

The chain recombines TRBV15 with TRBJ2-1, with 7 nucleotides matching TRBD2. The CDR3 is made up of 16 amino acids. The J segment lost 5 bases and the V segment lost 5 bases, leaving 12 bases of the junction unmatched. From germline, CDR1 is LNHNV and CDR2 YYDKDF (reference sequence). CDR3 residues: CATSSSTSWGDNEQFF. The CDR3 bases are TGTGCCACCAGCTCATCGACTAGCTGGGGGGACAATGAGCAGTTCTTC.

This rearrangement joins TRBV11-2 to TRBJ2-7; D ambiguous. Germline values: CDR1 SGHAT, CDR2 FQNNGV. The germline V and J ends were trimmed by 4 bases and 2 bases, with 18 bases remaining between them. The CDR3 runs 16 residues. The CDR3 nucleotides are TGTGCCAGCAGCTCCGATTGGGGAATGAAGGCCTACGAGCAGTACTTC. It specifies CASSSDWGMKAYEQYF. Supplemented by reference TRBV11-2 and TRBJ2-7, the full variable domain reads EAGVAQSPRYKIIEKRQSVAFWCNPISGHATLYWYQQILGQGPKLLIQFQNNGVVDDSQLPKDRFSAERLKGVDSTLKIQPAKLEDSAVYLCASSSDWGMKAYEQYFGPGTRLTVT.

This clonotype was picked up a small number of times. The genes are TRBV19 and TRBJ2-2; possible D gene TRBD1, 5 bases. V was trimmed by 7 bases and J by 3 bases, leaving 18 bases between them. This CDR3 is built from 16 residues. Per germline, CDR1 LNHDA and CDR2 SQIVND (reference sequence). The CDR3 sequence: CASTSEWGRDTGELFF. As DNA, the CDR3 is TGTGCCAGTACCTCAGAGTGGGGCAGAGACACCGGGGAGCTGTTTTTT.

This chain links TRBV20-1 with TRBJ2-5; 15 bases match TRBD2. Germline loops: CDR1 DFQATT, CDR2 SNEGSKA (reference sequence). The CDR3 extends over 18 amino acids. V lost 6 bases, J lost 0 bases, and 11 bases stayed unmatched. The CDR3 nucleotides read TGCAGTGCGAGAATTCCATGGACTAGCGGGAGGGACCAAGAGACCCAGTACTTC. It translates to CSARIPWTSGRDQETQYF.

This clonotype was seen more than once but under ten times. The chain uses TRBV29-1 and TRBJ1-1; D is possibly TRBD1 (6 bases). Germline CDR1 reads SQVTM; CDR2 reads ANQGSEA. This CDR3 contains 13 residues. Trimming cost V 4 bases and J 4 bases, with 13 bases left between them. The CDR3 DNA reads as TGCAGCGTTGTGGAGGGGGGGAGCACTGAAGCTTTCTTT. It codes for CSVVEGGSTEAFF. Full variable domain (rest looked up from reference TRBV29-1 and TRBJ1-1): SAVISQKPSRDICQRGTSLTIQCQVDSQVTMMFWYRQQPGQSLTLIATANQGSEATYESGFVIDKFPISRPNLTFSTLTVSNMSPEDSSIYLCSVVEGGSTEAFFGQGTRLTVV.

This clonotype was seen a few times. This rearrangement joins TRBV19 to TRBJ1-3; the D gene is possibly TRBD1 (5 bases). Germline loops: CDR1 LNHDA, CDR2 SQIVND (reference sequence). This CDR3 has 14 residues. Between the trimmed V and J ends, which lost 5 bases and 1 base, there was a span of 9 bases. The CDR3 nucleotides read TGTGCCAGTAGTCCTCGACAGTCTGGAAACACCATATATTTT. This codes for CASSPRQSGNTIYF.

The sample holds many counts of this clonotype. The V and J genes are TRBV4-1 and TRBJ2-1; D gene uncertain. Germline CDR1 MGHRA, CDR2 YSYEKL. V was clipped by 0 bases and J by 7 bases, with 7 bases between them. The CDR3 consists of 13 residues. The CDR3 reads CASSQEGRNEQFF. In DNA form, the CDR3 reads TGCGCCAGCAGCCAAGAAGGGCGGAATGAGCAGTTCTTC.

This clonotype appeared a few times. This chain uses TRBV20-1 with TRBJ2-5; tentative D call: TRBD1 (5 bases). V was trimmed by 2 bases and J by 4 bases, leaving 11 bases between them. Germline V gene sequence: CDR1 DFQATT, CDR2 SNEGSKA (reference sequence). The CDR3 sequence is 13 residues long. DNA of the CDR3: TGCAGTGCTAGACCGACAGAGCGAGAGACCCAGTACTTC. Protein product: CSARPTERETQYF.

J is TRBJ2-5 and V is TRBV13; 9 bases agree with TRBD2. The CDR3 totals 16 residues. The germline V gene encodes CDR1 PRHDT and CDR2 FYEKMQ (reference sequence). V shed 5 bases and J 5 bases; nucleotides not matched to a gene: 12. The CDR3: CASSEEPAGGKETQYF. In nucleotides, the CDR3 is TGTGCCAGCAGCGAAGAACCAGCGGGGGGTAAGGAGACCCAGTACTTC.

This clonotype has a handful of counts. The V and J genes are TRBV5-4 and TRBJ2-1; 12 bases fit TRBD2. CDR3 length: 14 residues. V shed 4 bases and J 8 bases; nucleotides not matched to a gene: 4. Germline V gene sequence: CDR1 SGHNT, CDR2 YYREEE (reference sequence). In DNA form, the CDR3 reads TGTGCCAGCAGCCCGGGACTAGCGGGCCATGAGCAGTTCTTC. Amino acids: CASSPGLAGHEQFF.

This chain links TRBV27 with TRBJ2-7, with TRBD1 matching over 7 bases. V was clipped by 5 bases and J by 6 bases; unmatched bases: 7. Germline V gene data show CDR1 as MNHEY and CDR2 as SMNVEV (reference sequence). This CDR3 comprises 13 residues. The CDR3 reads CASSLTGVAEQYF. The DNA for the CDR3 is TGTGCCAGCAGTCTAACAGGGGTGGCCGAGCAGTACTTC.

This clonotype was counted once. A much bigger clone sits one base away, suggesting this may be a read error. The chain links TRBV29-1 to TRBJ2-5, with D tentatively TRBD2 (6 bases). Between the trimmed V and J ends, which lost 4 bases and 7 bases, there was a span of 19 bases. CDR1 and CDR2 from the germline V gene are SQVTM and ANQGSEA. The CDR3 length is 14 residues. As DNA, the CDR3 is TGCAGCGTTGTTCAGGGATATGGAGCGGGGACCCAGTACTTC. It is translated as CSVVQGYGAGTQYF.

A few counts support this clonotype. V is TRBV20-1 and J is TRBJ2-7, with D unresolved. The germline CDR1 and CDR2 sequences are DFQATT and SNEGSKA (reference sequence). This CDR3 spans 11 amino acids. V lost 1 base, J lost 6 bases, and 7 bases lay in between. In DNA form, the CDR3 reads TGCAGTGCTAGAGGCGGCGGCGAGCAGTACTTC. Its translation is CSARGGGEQYF.

This chain uses TRBV7-9 with TRBJ2-2; D unresolved. The CDR3 runs to 16 residues. Trimming shortened V by 2 bases and J by 2 bases, and 12 bases separated the two germline ends. Germline lookup yields CDR1 SEHNR and CDR2 FQNEAQ (reference sequence). CDR3 amino acids: CASSLRSDINTGELFF. CDR3 coding DNA: TGTGCCAGCAGCTTAAGATCCGACATTAACACCGGGGAGCTGTTTTTT.

This clonotype was seen more than once but under ten times. The rearrangement joins TRBV7-6 to TRBJ2-2; D may be TRBD1 or TRBD2 (5 bases each). The CDR3 has 15 amino acids. Looked up from germline, CDR1 is SGHVS and CDR2 is FNYEAQ. V was pared by 7 bases and J by 6 bases, with 18 bases between. The CDR3 nucleotides are TGTGCCAGCACCCCCGAGTGGGGGACCGCCGGGGAGCTGTTTTTT. Encoded protein: CASTPEWGTAGELFF.

This clonotype appeared a few times. The V call is TRBV6-6, the J call TRBJ2-7, with D maybe TRBD2 (5 bases). In germline, CDR1 is MNHNY, CDR2 SVGAGI (reference sequence). V was trimmed by 7 bases and J by 0 bases, leaving 13 bases between them. The CDR3 runs to 14 residues. CDR3 region: CASKPDSNSYEQYF. For the CDR3, the DNA is TGTGCCAGCAAACCGGACTCTAACTCCTACGAGCAGTACTTC.

This clonotype appeared many times. The chain joins TRBV7-6 to TRBJ2-2; the match to TRBD2 covers 12 bases. The length of the CDR3 is 18 residues. J was trimmed by 3 bases and V by 0 bases; bases with no gene match: 5. Germline V gene data show CDR1 as SGHVS and CDR2 as FNYEAQ. The CDR3 protein is CASSLALRLAGDTGELFF. CDR3 DNA sequence: TGTGCCAGCAGCTTAGCCCTCCGACTAGCGGGAGACACCGGGGAGCTGTTTTTT.

The sample holds a few counts of this clonotype. V and J are TRBV10-3 and TRBJ2-7; no firm D call. The CDR3 is made up of 14 amino acids. The V gene's germline CDR1 is ENHRY and CDR2 SYGVKD. The V gene lost 4 bases and the J gene lost 4 bases, with 14 bases spanning the gap. This chain's CDR3 is CAISAARATYEQYF. The CDR3 nucleotides read TGTGCCATCAGTGCTGCTAGAGCTACTTACGAGCAGTACTTC.

This clonotype was recorded many times. J is TRBJ1-4 and V is TRBV9; D is possibly TRBD1 (5 bases). The CDR3 is made up of 14 amino acids. Looked up from germline, CDR1 is SGDLS and CDR2 is YYNGEE. Trimming removed 3 bases from V and 4 bases from J, with 10 bases in between. DNA of the CDR3: TGTGCCAGCAGCGGGTCACAGGTTAATGAAAAACTGTTTTTT. This translates into CASSGSQVNEKLFF.

This clonotype was found a few times. The chain links TRBV19 to TRBJ1-5; 9 bases map to TRBD1. The V segment lost 4 bases and the J segment 3 bases; nucleotides outside the gene matches: 4. There are 15 residues in the CDR3. CDR1 is LNHDA and CDR2 is SQIVND in the germline V gene (reference sequence). The CDR3 loop is CASSKGQGVNQPQHF. The CDR3 bases are TGTGCCAGTAGTAAGGGACAGGGAGTCAATCAGCCCCAGCATTTT.

Many counts were recorded for this clonotype. V and J are TRBV4-1 and TRBJ1-5; possibly TRBD1 for D (6 bases). V was pared by 0 bases and J by 5 bases, with 17 bases between. The length of the CDR3 is 17 residues. The germline V gene encodes CDR1 MGHRA and CDR2 YSYEKL. The DNA for the CDR3 is TGCGCCAGCAGCCAAGATCTTGCAGGGACAATTGATCAGCCCCAGCATTTT. This gives the protein CASSQDLAGTIDQPQHF.

The chain links TRBV7-6 to TRBJ2-5; no clear D gene. Deletions cut 3 bases from V and 7 bases from J, with 15 bases between. The germline gives CDR1 SGHVS, CDR2 FNYEAQ. The CDR3 consists of 14 residues. CDR3 region: CASSFMSPSGTQYF. The CDR3 DNA is TGTGCCAGCAGCTTCATGAGTCCCTCCGGGACCCAGTACTTC.

A few counts support this clonotype. The chain is built from TRBV7-6 and TRBJ2-3; TRBD2 might be the D (5 bases). CDR1 SGHVS and CDR2 FNYEAQ come from the germline V gene. V lost 1 base to trimming and J lost 0 bases, with 17 bases between them. The CDR3 runs to 18 residues. CDR3 amino acids: CASSLEIGGPLSTDTQYF. The CDR3 DNA is TGTGCCAGCAGCTTAGAAATAGGAGGTCCGCTTAGCACAGATACGCAGTATTTT.

With respect to this clonotype: A much more abundant neighbour one base away suggests this may be a read error. The rearrangement joins TRBV14 to TRBJ2-7; TRBD1 is a possible D gene (5 bases). The V gene lost 0 bases and the J gene lost 3 bases, with 12 bases spanning the gap. The CDR3 consists of 15 residues. In germline, CDR1 is SGHDN, CDR2 FVKESK. CDR3 amino acids: CASSQDFSGCYEQYF. For the CDR3, the DNA is TGTGCCAGCAGCCAAGATTTCTCAGGGTGCTACGAGCAGTACTTC.

V gene TRBV7-8 combines with J gene TRBJ1-4; no firm D call. V lost 2 bases and J lost 8, with 12 bases in between. Germline V gives CDR1 SGHVS, CDR2 FQNEAQ. The CDR3 has 14 residues. CDR3 loop: CASSLRPGEEKLFF. The CDR3 bases are TGTGCCAGCAGCTTAAGGCCAGGCGAAGAAAAACTGTTTTTT.

This clonotype was detected many times. This chain links TRBV2 with TRBJ2-3; TRBD2 agrees at 11 bases. After removal of 6 bases from V and 4 bases from J, the junction contained 6 bases not matched to a gene. The CDR3 is 15 amino acids. CDR1 is SNHLY, CDR2 FYNNEI, per germline. CDR3 nucleotides: TGTGCCAGCAGCATGACTAGCGGGGTAGCAGATACGCAGTATTTT. Its translation is CASSMTSGVADTQYF.

In this sample, this clonotype turned up many times. The chain employs TRBV5-1 and TRBJ2-7; D may match TRBD1 or TRBD2 (6 bases each). The ends were cut back, 3 bases at V and 0 bases at J, with 7 bases in the middle. CDR3 length: 13 residues. Germline loops: CDR1 SGHRS, CDR2 YFSETQ. The CDR3 DNA reads as TGCGCCAGCAGCTGGGGGGCCTCCTACGAGCAGTACTTC. This encodes CASSWGASYEQYF.

This clonotype was recorded a few times. The chain is built from TRBV7-9 and TRBJ1-2, with no clear D. V shed 5 bases and J shed 0 bases, with 10 bases lying between them. Germline CDR1 reads SEHNR; CDR2 reads FQNEAQ (reference sequence). The CDR3 length is 14 residues. CDR3: CASSDVATNYGYTF. The CDR3 DNA reads TGTGCCAGCAGCGATGTTGCAACTAACTATGGCTACACCTTC.

This clonotype came up a few times. This sequence joins TRBV4-2 and TRBJ1-6; D not certain. The ends were cut back, 0 bases at V and 14 bases at J, with 5 bases in the middle. CDR3 size: 11 residues. CDR1 is LGHNA, CDR2 YNFKEQ, per germline. CDR3 DNA: TGTGCCAGCAGCCAAGATCACACCCTCCACTTT. It specifies CASSQDHTLHF.